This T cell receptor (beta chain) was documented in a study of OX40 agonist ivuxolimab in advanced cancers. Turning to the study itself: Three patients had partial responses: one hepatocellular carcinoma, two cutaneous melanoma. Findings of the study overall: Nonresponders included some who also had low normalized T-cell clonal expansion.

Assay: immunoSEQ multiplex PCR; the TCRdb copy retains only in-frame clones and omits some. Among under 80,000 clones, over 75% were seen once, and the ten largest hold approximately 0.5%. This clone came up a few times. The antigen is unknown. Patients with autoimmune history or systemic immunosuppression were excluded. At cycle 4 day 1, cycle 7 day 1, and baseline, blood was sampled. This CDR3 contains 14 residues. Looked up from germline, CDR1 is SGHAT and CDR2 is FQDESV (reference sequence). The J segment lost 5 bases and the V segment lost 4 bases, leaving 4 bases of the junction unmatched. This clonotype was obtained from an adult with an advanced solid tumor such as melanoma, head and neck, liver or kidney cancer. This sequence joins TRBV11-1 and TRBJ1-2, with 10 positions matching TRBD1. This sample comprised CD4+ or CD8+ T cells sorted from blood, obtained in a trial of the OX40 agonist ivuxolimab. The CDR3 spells CASSSPGQGYGYTF. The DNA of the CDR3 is TGTGCCAGCAGCTCTCCGGGACAGGGGTATGGCTACACCTTC.